The T cell receptor beta chain under discussion was sequenced for a study of blood T cells in healthy people across ages. At the level of the study: There was about one barcoded beta molecule captured by template switching per two T cells.

This clonotype was picked up a small number of times. Its target is not known. Together with a sample-barcoded 5' primer, a J-beta primer mix was included in a second PCR lasting roughly 6 to 12 cycles. TCRdb passed the 5' RACE reads through MiXCR, listing each CDR3 protein once. The table includes about 1 million distinct CDR3 sequences, 35% to 55% detected once. Study-level results: Naive CD4+ cells and diversity were both higher in long-lived donors than in aged donors.

Germline V gene lookup returns CDR1 LGHDT and CDR2 YNNKEL (reference sequence). The CDR3 consists of 15 residues. With 4 bases removed from V and 0 bases from J, the gap between germline ends came to 13 bases. The receptor was derived from a woman aged 60-75 years in good health. The sequencing input was blood. This chain links TRBV3-1 with TRBJ2-7; possible D gene TRBD1, 6 bases. CDR3 sequence reads: CASSRGQILSYEQYF. DNA for the CDR3: TGTGCCAGCAGCCGAGGACAGATACTCTCCTACGAGCAGTACTTC.